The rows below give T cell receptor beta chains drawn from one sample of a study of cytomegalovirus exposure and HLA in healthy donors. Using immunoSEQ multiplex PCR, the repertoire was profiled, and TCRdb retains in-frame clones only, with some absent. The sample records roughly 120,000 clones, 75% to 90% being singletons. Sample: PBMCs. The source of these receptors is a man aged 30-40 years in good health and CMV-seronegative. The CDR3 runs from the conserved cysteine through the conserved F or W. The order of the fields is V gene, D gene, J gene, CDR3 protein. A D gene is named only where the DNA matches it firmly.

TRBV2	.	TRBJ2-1	CASSEARTIPNEQFF
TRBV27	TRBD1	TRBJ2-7	CASSLIQGDEQYF
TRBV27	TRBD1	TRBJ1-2	CASSLQGANYGYTF
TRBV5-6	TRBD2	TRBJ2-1	CASSLLAGGDEQFF
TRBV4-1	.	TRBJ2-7	CASSPLGARNEQYF
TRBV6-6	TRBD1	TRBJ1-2	CASSYSKYRGDGYTF
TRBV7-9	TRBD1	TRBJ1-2	CASSPREGAYGYTF
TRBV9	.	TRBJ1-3	CASSVRTGSGNTIYF
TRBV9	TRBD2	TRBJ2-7	CASGLAGVNYEQYF
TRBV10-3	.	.	CASGPDSYEQYF
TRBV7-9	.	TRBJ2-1	CASSLDVAPVAGNYNEQFF
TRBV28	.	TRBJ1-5	CASSPEDRDQPQHF
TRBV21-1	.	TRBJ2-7	CASSARTCGSYEQYF
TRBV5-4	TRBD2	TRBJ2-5	CAGSLKGLAGGGKTQYF
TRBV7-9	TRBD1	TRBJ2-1	CASSLTGDEQFF
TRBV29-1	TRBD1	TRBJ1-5	CSAETGGGQPQHF
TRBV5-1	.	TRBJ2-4	CASSWGPTEIAKNIQYF
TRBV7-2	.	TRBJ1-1	CASSFPTDTGAFF
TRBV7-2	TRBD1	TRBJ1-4	CASSKSRDSNEKLFF
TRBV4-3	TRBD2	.	CASSQVKGAGVSDEQYF
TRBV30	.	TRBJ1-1	CAWDRLNTEAFF
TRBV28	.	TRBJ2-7	CASSLVVAGSTSEQYF